This T cell receptor beta chain emerged from a study of memory CD4+ T cells and cytomegalovirus serostatus. Overall study: Healthy Belgian adult donors included nine or ten CMV-positive and around 25 CMV-negative people. General observations from the study: CD4+ memory repertoires contained 67 of 164 reported CMV TCRbeta sequences.

Repertoires were generated with immunoSEQ multiplex PCR, while TCRdb's copy carries only in-frame clones and drops some. The sample consists of 60,000 or so clones, about four fifths of them appearing once. On this clone: What it binds is unknown.

The sort gate was single viable CD3+CD4+CD8-CD45RO+ cells for memory CD4+ T cells. Positive selection with CD4 microbeads enriched total CD4+ T cells. Germline loops: CDR1 DFQATT, CDR2 SNEGSKA (reference sequence). The CDR3 length is 11 residues. V was trimmed by 6 bases and J by 8 bases, leaving 14 bases between them. The rearrangement links TRBV20-1 to TRBJ2-7, with no clear D. The sequence derives from an adult in good health and CMV-seronegative. Some clones in this sample may be carry-over from other donors' samples. The sequenced material came from memory CD4+ T cells from blood. The chain's CDR3 is CSAYLGEQQYF. Written as DNA, the CDR3 is TGCAGTGCGTACCTAGGAGAACAGCAGTACTTC.